The rows below give T cell receptor beta chains drawn from one sample of a study of OX40 agonist ivuxolimab in advanced cancers. Generated by immunoSEQ multiplex PCR, the TCRdb table keeps only in-frame clones and is missing some. The sample shows roughly 14,000 clones, just under 80% of them seen only once. The sample here was CD4+ or CD8+ T cells sorted from blood, taken in a trial of the OX40 agonist ivuxolimab. These receptors were taken from an adult with an advanced solid tumor such as melanoma, head and neck, liver or kidney cancer. Both conserved end residues are trimmed from each CDR3. D genes are given only for firm matches. Clone sizes are given selectively: once, few, many, or a class where the clone is expanded.

d_call,v_call,j_call,clone_size,cdr3_aa
.,TRBV7-9,TRBJ1-5,.,ASSPWEFSQPQH
.,TRBV5-1,TRBJ1-1,once,ASSPWEDDTEAF
TRBD2,TRBV9,TRBJ2-7,.,ASSLNPTSGGYEQY
TRBD1,TRBV19,TRBJ2-2,.,ASIDRENTGELF
.,TRBV4-1,TRBJ2-7,few,ASSQEGASYEQY
.,TRBV6-1,TRBJ2-7,.,ASSEAWGNAYEQY
.,TRBV5-3,TRBJ1-2,.,ARWGLNGYT
.,TRBV29-1,TRBJ1-1,.,SVAVPIRAEAF
.,TRBV14,TRBJ2-7,.,ASSPWGTRSYEQY
.,TRBV19,TRBJ2-7,few,ASSGTYTYEQY
.,TRBV4-1,TRBJ2-3,.,ASSQERGGSTDTQY
.,TRBV27,TRBJ1-5,.,ASSGAFNQPQH
.,TRBV7-8,TRBJ2-7,.,ASSLVIEPRTYYEQY
TRBD1,TRBV15,TRBJ1-1,.,ATSSTGVRTEAF
.,TRBV5-4,TRBJ1-1,.,ASSLGTSTKMLV
TRBD2,TRBV5-4,TRBJ2-3,.,ASSPTSGSSDTQY
TRBD1,TRBV7-7,TRBJ1-5,once,ASRLQGGCQPQH
TRBD2,TRBV5-1,TRBJ2-7,.,ASSLGDYPYEQY
TRBD1,TRBV13,TRBJ2-3,.,ASSFRGGAADTQY
TRBD1,TRBV7-9,TRBJ2-1,.,ASSLGDRAYNEQF